This entry lists 15 T cell receptor beta chains sequenced from one sample in a study of cytomegalovirus exposure and HLA in healthy donors. Use of 60 Vbeta and 13 Jbeta primers characterized the PCR. Measured with immunoSEQ multiplex PCR; TCRdb has only the in-frame clones, and not every one. The sample records roughly 120,000 clones, approximately 76% being singletons. Input material: PBMCs. These receptors were taken from a middle-aged man in good health and CMV-seropositive.

The J gene is TRBJ2-1, the V gene TRBV29-1; 7 positions agree with TRBD2. The germline CDR1 and CDR2 sequences are SQVTM and ANQGSEA. This CDR3 spans 13 amino acids. Trimming at V came to 6 bases and at J to 0 bases, leaving 2 bases not matched to a gene. The CDR3 bases are TGCAGCGTGCGGGGGAGCTCCTACAATGAGCAGTTCTTC. It encodes CSVRGSSYNEQFF.

The V gene is TRBV6-4, the J gene TRBJ2-1, with 11 positions matching TRBD2. Germline values: CDR1 MRHNA, CDR2 SNTAGT. The V segment lost 4 bases and the J segment 5 bases; nucleotides outside the gene matches: 4. The CDR3 loop spans 15 amino acids. CDR3 sequence: CASSVETSGNNEQFF. For the CDR3, the DNA is TGTGCCAGCAGTGTCGAGACTAGCGGGAACAATGAGCAGTTCTTC.

The rearrangement joins TRBV18 to TRBJ1-2, with 12 bases aligning to TRBD1. V lost 6 bases and J lost 5; bases outside the gene matches: 7. The CDR3 spans 15 residues. CDR1 KGHSH and CDR2 LQKENI come from the germline V gene. CDR3 loop: CASSPGQGAGYGYTF. The CDR3 nucleotides are TGTGCCAGCTCGCCGGGACAGGGGGCTGGATATGGCTACACCTTC.

This rearrangement joins TRBV11-3 to TRBJ2-3, with D possibly TRBD1 on 6 matching bases. The CDR3 runs to 13 residues. Trimming pared 0 bases from V and 8 bases from J, leaving 9 bases between. Per germline, CDR1 SGHNT and CDR2 YENEEA. DNA for the CDR3: TGTGCCAGCAGCTTAGAACAGGGCAGTACGCAGTATTTT. Translation: CASSLEQGSTQYF.

The chain joins TRBV30 to TRBJ1-4; the D is unclear. This CDR3 contains 13 residues. The germline V gene encodes CDR1 GTSNPN and CDR2 SVGIG (reference sequence). V gave up 5 bases and J gave up 5 bases, with 12 bases separating them. CDR3: CAWPLYENEKLFF. The CDR3 bases are TGTGCCTGGCCGCTATACGAAAATGAAAAACTGTTTTTT. The entire variable domain, with the rest obtained from reference TRBV30 and TRBJ1-4, is as follows: SQTIHQWPATLVQPVGSPLSLECTVEGTSNPNLYWYRQAAGRGLQLLFYSVGIGQISSEVPQNLSASRPQDRQFILSSKKLLLSDSGFYLCAWPLYENEKLFFGSGTQLSVL.

The chain has TRBV4-2 and TRBJ2-1; D might be TRBD2 (5 bases). This CDR3 spans 14 amino acids. Germline assignment: CDR1 LGHNA and CDR2 YNFKEQ. Trimming took off 1 base at V and 3 bases at J, with 7 bases between the two ends. The CDR3 DNA sequence: TGTGCCAGCAGCCAAGGCGGGCTCTACAATGAGCAGTTCTTC. Translating it yields CASSQGGLYNEQFF.

V gene TRBV5-6 combines with J gene TRBJ2-2; no reliable D call. V lost 5 bases to trimming and J lost 1 base, with 6 bases between them. This CDR3 has 13 residues. Looked up from germline, CDR1 is SGHDT and CDR2 is YYEEEE. The CDR3 nucleotides are TGTGCCAGCAGGAGGCAGAACACCGGGGAGCTGTTTTTT. Translated, it gives CASRRQNTGELFF.

The chain joins TRBV14 to TRBJ1-1, with D tentatively TRBD1 (5 bases). Trimming took off 4 bases at V and 1 base at J, with 16 bases between the two ends. CDR1 and CDR2 from the germline V gene are SGHDN and FVKESK. The CDR3 has 16 residues. The CDR3 nucleotides read TGTGCCAGCAGCCTGTGGACCGGGACTGCGAACACTGAAGCTTTCTTT. Its protein is CASSLWTGTANTEAFF.

This clone was detected only once. The chain has TRBV6-5 and TRBJ1-1, with 8 bases lining up with TRBD1. From germline, CDR1 is MNHEY and CDR2 SVGAGI. Trimming at V came to 0 bases and at J to 5 bases, leaving 5 bases not matched to a gene. This CDR3 is built from 15 residues. The CDR3 loop reads CASSYSQGALTEAFF. The CDR3 DNA follows: TGTGCCAGCAGTTACTCGCAGGGGGCTTTGACTGAAGCTTTCTTT.

This clone was found once. The rearrangement joins TRBV11-2 to TRBJ2-5; 8 bases are shared with TRBD2. The ends lost 3 bases at V and 4 bases at J; junction bases unmatched: 10. The CDR3 runs to 16 residues. The germline V gene has CDR1 SGHAT and CDR2 FQNNGV. The DNA of the CDR3 is TGTGCCAGCAGCTTGGCGGGAGGAAGCTGGGGAGAGACCCAGTACTTC. It yields the protein CASSLAGGSWGETQYF.

The CDR3: CATSKPAGESTDTQYF. Written as DNA, the CDR3 is TGTGCCACCAGCAAGCCGGCGGGAGAGAGCACAGATACGCAGTATTTT. V usage is TRBV15 and J usage is TRBJ2-3, with 7 bases fitting TRBD2. The junction had 7 bases not matched to a gene; V was cut back by 4 bases and J by 0 bases. Germline V lookup: CDR1 LNHNV, CDR2 YYDKDF (reference sequence). The CDR3 is 16 residues long.

This chain joins TRBV6-6 and TRBJ2-3; 7 bases fit TRBD1. Per the germline V gene, CDR1 is MNHNY and CDR2 is SVGAGI (reference sequence). J gave up 2 bases and V 6 bases, and 5 bases lay outside the gene matches. The length of the CDR3 is 14 residues. DNA for the CDR3: TGTGCCAGCAGACGACAGGGTCACACAGATACGCAGTATTTT. Protein product: CASRRQGHTDTQYF.

The chain recombines TRBV7-2 with TRBJ2-5; 10 positions match TRBD2. CDR1 is SGHTA, CDR2 FQGNSA, per germline. CDR3 length: 13 amino acids. V trimming: 5 bases; J trimming: 12 bases; junction bases outside the gene matches: 9. In nucleotides, the CDR3 is TGTGCCAGCAGCATCGACCTAGCGGGGGCAGAGTACTTC. This sequence encodes CASSIDLAGAEYF. The complete variable domain, with remaining parts taken from reference TRBV7-2 and TRBJ2-5, reads GAGVSQSPSNKVTEKGKDVELRCDPISGHTALYWYRQSLGQGLEFLIYFQGNSAPDKSGLPSDRFSAERTGGSVSTLTIQRTQQEDSAVYLCASSIDLAGAEYFGPGTRLLVL.

J is TRBJ2-7 and V is TRBV6-1; perhaps TRBD1 as D (6 bases). The CDR3 runs 15 residues. Trimming left V 4 bases short and J 3 bases short, with 16 bases between. Germline lookup yields CDR1 MNHNS and CDR2 SASEGT. CDR3 in DNA: TGTGCCAGCAGTGGGGTAACAGGGATTCGCTACGAGCAGTACTTC. This translates into CASSGVTGIRYEQYF.

This clone appeared a few times. V and J are TRBV5-4 and TRBJ1-1, with D perhaps matching TRBD1 (6 bases). Germline V gene sequence: CDR1 SGHNT, CDR2 YYREEE (reference sequence). The CDR3 spans 15 residues. Trimming took off 6 bases at V and 0 bases at J, with 15 bases between the two ends. CDR3 nucleotide sequence: TGTGCCAGCAACGTCCAGCGGGGGCTGAACACTGAAGCTTTCTTT. It specifies CASNVQRGLNTEAFF.